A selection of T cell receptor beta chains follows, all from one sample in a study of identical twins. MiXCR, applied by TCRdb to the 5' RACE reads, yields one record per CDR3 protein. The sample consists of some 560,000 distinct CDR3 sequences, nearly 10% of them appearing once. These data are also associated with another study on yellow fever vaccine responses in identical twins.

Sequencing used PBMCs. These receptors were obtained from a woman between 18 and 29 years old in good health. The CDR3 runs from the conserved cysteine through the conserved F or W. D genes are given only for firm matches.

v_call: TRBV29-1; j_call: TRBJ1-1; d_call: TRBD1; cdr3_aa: CSVEGTGATEAFF
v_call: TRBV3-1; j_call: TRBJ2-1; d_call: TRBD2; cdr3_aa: CASSGASGRVTEQFF
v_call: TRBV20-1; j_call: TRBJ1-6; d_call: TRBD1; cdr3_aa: CSARTGYNSPLHF
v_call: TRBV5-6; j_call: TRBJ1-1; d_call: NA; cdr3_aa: CASSWGNTEAFF
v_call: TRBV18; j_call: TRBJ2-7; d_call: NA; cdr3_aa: CASSPLAQVPYEQYF
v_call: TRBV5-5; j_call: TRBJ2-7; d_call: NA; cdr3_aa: CASSLVQRKSYEQYF
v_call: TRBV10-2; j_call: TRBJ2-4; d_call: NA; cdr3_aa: CASSEVSLAKNIQYF
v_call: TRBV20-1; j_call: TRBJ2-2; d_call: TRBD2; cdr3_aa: CSASGLAGEDTGELFF
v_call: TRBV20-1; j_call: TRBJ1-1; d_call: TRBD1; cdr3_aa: CSASDSRQGWVRTEAFF
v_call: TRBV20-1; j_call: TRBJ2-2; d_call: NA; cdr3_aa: CSARTPRGDTGELFF
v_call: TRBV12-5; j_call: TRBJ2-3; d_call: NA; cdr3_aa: CASALGGTDTQYF
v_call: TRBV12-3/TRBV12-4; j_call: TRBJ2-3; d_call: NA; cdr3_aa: CASRPPRDTQYF
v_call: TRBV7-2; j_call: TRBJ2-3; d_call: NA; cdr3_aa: CASLERTITDTQYF
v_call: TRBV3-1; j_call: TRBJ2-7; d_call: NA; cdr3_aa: CASSQEFSEQYF
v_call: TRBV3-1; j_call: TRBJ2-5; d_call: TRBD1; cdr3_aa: CASSQVPTGMETQYF
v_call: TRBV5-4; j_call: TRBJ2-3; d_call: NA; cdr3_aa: CASSLGLLSSDTQYF
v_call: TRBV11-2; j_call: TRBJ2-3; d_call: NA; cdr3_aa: CASSLETVTTDTQYF
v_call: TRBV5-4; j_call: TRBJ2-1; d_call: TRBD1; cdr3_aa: CASSLGGQPKYNEQFF
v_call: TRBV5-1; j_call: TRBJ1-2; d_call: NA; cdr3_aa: CASADVNYGYTF
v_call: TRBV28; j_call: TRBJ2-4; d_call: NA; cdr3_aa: CASSAGQVGNIQYF
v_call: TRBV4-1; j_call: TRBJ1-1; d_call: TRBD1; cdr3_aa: CASSHQDRGGTEAFF
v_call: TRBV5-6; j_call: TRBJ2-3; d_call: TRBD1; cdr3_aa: CASSHRQGYTDTQYF
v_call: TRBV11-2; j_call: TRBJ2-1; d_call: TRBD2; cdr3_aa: CASSLVGLAVSSYNEQFF
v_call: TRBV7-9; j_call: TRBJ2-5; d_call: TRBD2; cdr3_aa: CASRGTKETQYF
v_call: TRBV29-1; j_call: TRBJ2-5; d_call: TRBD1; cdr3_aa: CSVERQGRETQYF
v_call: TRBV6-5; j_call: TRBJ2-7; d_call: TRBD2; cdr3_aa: CASSYSTSGGRPYEQYF
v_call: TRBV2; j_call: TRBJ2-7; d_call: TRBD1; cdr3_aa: CASSEVGTGGYEQYF